The clone carrying this T cell receptor (beta chain) has only one observation. As yet, its antigen is unknown. Amplification used 52 TRBV primers and 13 TRBJ primers. Sequencing was performed with immunoSEQ multiplex PCR; in TCRdb, only in-frame clones are kept and a portion is missing. The sample holds under 30,000 clones; about 88% are singletons and the top ten take approximately 1.3%. The ends lost 4 bases at V and 5 bases at J; junction bases unmatched: 10. The germline gives CDR1 SGHRS, CDR2 YFSETQ. The CDR3 length is 15 residues. Patients aged 2 to 39 years had fewer naive and more memory CD4+ and CD8+ T cells. This sample was included in a study of regulatory T cells. Points from the study as a whole: In CD3G-deficient patients, conventional CD4+ T cells were enriched for hydrophobic CDR3 residues at positions 6 and 7. Regulatory T cells showed the strongest V-J pair restriction and V/J gene skewing among patient repertoires.

The clonotype originates from a child under 18 with CD3G deficiency. Sequenced sample: conventional CD4+ T cells sorted from blood. The chain uses TRBV5-1 and TRBJ2-3, with 7 bases fitting TRBD2. The CDR3 DNA is TGCGCCAGCAGCCCCTATCGGGGGGTCGTAGATACGCAGTATTTT. Its translation is CASSPYRGVVDTQYF.